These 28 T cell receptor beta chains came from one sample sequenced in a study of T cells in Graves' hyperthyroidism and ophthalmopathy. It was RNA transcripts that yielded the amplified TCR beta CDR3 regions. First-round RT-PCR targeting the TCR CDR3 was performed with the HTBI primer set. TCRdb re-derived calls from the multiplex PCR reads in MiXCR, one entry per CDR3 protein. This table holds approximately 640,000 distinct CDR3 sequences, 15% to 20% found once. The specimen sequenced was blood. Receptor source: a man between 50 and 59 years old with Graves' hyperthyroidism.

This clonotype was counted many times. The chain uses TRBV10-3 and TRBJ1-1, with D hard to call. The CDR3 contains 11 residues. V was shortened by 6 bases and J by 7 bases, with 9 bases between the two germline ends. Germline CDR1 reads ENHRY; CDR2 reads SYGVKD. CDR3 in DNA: TGTGCCATCAGCATGGGCGGTGAAGCTTTCTTT. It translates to CAISMGGEAFF.

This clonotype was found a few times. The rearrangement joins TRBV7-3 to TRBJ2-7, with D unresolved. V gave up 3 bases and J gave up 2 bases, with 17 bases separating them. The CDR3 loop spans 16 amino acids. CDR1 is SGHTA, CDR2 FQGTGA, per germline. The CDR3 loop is CASSFHVDRPPYEQYF. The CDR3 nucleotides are TGTGCCAGCAGCTTCCACGTGGACCGTCCCCCCTACGAGCAGTACTTC.

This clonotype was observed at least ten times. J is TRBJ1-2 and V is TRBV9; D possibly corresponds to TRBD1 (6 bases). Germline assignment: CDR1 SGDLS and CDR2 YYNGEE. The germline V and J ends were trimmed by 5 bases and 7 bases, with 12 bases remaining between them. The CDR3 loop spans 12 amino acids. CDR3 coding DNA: TGTGCCAGCAGGAGACCAGGGGTTGGCTACACCTTC. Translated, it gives CASRRPGVGYTF.

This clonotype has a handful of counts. The CDR3 DNA follows: TGTGCCAGCAGTGCGGCTAGCGGGAGTATTGGGTGGCAGTTCTTC. Protein: CASSAASGSIGWQFF. This chain uses TRBV2 with TRBJ2-1; 10 bases match TRBD2. Trimming cost V 4 bases and J 12 bases; bases outside gene matches: 12. The CDR3 totals 15 residues. Germline V CDR1 and CDR2: SNHLY, FYNNEI.

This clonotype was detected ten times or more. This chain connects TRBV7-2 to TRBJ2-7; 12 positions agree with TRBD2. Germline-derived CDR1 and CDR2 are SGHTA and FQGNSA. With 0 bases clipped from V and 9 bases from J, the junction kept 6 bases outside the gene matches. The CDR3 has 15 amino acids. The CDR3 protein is CASSLAALAGGSQYF. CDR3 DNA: TGTGCCAGCAGCTTAGCGGCACTAGCGGGGGGATCGCAGTACTTC.

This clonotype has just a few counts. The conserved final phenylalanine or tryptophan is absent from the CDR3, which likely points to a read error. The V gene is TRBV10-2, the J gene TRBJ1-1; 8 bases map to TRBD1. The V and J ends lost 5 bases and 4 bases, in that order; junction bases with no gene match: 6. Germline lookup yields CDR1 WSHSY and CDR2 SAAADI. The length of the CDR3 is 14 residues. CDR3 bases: TGCGCCAGCAGTCGACAGGGGTTTGGCACTGAAGCTTTCCTT. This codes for CASSRQGFGTEAFL.

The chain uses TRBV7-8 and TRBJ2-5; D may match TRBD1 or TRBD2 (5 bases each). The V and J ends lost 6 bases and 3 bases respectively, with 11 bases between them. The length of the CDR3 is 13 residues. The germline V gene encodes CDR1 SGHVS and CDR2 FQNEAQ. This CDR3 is CASRGDGKETQYF. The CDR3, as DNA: TGTGCCAGCAGAGGGGACGGCAAAGAGACCCAGTACTTC.

This CDR3 reads CASLNRENYGYTF. The CDR3 DNA sequence: TGTGCCAGCCTAAACAGGGAAAACTATGGCTACACCTTC. V gene TRBV6-2 or TRBV6-3 combines with J gene TRBJ1-2; TRBD1 might be the D (6 bases). Germline CDR1 MNHEY, CDR2 SVGEGT. The CDR3 is 13 residues long. V lost 8 bases, J lost 2 bases, and 12 bases lay in between.

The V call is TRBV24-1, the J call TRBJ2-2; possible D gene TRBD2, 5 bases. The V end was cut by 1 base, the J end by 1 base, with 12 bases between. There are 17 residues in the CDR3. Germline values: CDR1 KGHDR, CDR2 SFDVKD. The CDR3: CATSDFRWAGNTGELFF. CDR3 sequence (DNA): TGTGCCACCAGTGATTTTAGATGGGCGGGGAACACCGGGGAGCTGTTTTTT.

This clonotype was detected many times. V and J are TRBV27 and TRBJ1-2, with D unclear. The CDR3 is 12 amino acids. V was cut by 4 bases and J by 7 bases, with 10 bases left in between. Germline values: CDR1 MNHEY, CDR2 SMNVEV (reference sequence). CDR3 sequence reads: CASSSPWVGYTF. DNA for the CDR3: TGTGCCAGCAGTTCCCCGTGGGTTGGCTACACCTTC.

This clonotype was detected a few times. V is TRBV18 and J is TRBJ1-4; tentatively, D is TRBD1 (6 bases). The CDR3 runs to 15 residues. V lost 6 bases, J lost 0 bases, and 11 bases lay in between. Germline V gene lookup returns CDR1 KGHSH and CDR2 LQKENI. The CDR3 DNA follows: TGTGCCAGCTCCCAGGACAGCGCAACTAATGAAAAACTGTTTTTT. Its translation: CASSQDSATNEKLFF.

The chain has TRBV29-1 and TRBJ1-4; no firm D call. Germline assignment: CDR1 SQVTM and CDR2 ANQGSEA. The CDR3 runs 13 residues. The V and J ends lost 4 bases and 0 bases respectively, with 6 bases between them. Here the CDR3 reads CSVGAPTNEKLFF. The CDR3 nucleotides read TGCAGCGTTGGCGCCCCAACTAATGAAAAACTGTTTTTT.

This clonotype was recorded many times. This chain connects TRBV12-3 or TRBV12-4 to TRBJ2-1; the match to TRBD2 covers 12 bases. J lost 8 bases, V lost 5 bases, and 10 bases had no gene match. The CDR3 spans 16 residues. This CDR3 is CASSPRLAGDGDEQFF. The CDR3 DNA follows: TGTGCCAGCAGTCCCAGACTAGCGGGAGATGGAGATGAGCAGTTCTTC.

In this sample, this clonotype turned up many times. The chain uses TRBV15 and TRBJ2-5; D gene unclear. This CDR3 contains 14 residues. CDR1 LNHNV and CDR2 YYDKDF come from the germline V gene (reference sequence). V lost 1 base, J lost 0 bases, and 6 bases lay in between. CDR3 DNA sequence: TGTGCCACCAGCAGAGGAGCAGACCAAGAGACCCAGTACTTC. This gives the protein CATSRGADQETQYF.

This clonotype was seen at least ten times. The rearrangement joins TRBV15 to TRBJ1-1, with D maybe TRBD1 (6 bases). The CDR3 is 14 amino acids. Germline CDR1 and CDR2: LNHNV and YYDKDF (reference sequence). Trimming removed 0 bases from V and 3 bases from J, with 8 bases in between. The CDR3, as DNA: TGTGCCACCAGCAGAGATCAGGGGTACACTGAAGCTTTCTTT. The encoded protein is CATSRDQGYTEAFF.

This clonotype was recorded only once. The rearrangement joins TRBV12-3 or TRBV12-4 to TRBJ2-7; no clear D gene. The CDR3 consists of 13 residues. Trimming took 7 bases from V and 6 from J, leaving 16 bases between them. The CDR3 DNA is TGTGCCAGCACCCGGCAGGAAGGGTTCGAGCAGTACTTC. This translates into CASTRQEGFEQYF.

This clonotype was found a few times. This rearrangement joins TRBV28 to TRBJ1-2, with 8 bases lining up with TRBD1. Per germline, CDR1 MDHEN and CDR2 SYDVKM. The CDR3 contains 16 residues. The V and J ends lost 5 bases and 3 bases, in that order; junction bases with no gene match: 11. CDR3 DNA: TGTGCCAGCAGTATCTTGATGGCAGGGGGCCACTATGGCTACACCTTC. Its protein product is CASSILMAGGHYGYTF.

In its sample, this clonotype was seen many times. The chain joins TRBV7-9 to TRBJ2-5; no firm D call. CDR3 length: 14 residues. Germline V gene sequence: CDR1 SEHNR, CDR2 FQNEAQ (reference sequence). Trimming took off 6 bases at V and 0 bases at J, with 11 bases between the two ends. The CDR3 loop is CASRPTPNQETQYF. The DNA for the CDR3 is TGTGCCAGCAGACCGACACCCAACCAAGAGACCCAGTACTTC.

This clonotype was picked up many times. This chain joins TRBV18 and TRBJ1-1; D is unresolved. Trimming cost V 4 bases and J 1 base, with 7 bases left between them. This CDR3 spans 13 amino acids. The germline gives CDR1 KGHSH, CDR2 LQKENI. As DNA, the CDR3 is TGTGCCAGCTCACGCCTAGGGAACACTGAAGCTTTCTTT. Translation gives CASSRLGNTEAFF.

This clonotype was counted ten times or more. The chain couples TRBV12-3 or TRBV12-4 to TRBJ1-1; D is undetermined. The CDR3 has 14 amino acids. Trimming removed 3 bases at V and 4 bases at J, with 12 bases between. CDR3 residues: CASSFGVDGTEAFF. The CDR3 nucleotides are TGTGCCAGCAGTTTTGGCGTGGATGGCACTGAAGCTTTCTTT.

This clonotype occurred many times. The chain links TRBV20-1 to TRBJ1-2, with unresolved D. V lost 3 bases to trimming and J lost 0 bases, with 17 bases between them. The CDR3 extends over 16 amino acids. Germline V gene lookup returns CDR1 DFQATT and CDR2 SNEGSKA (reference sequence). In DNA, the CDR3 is TGCAGTGCTAGTGTGGGGAACGAGCCCGCTAACTATGGCTACACCTTC. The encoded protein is CSASVGNEPANYGYTF.

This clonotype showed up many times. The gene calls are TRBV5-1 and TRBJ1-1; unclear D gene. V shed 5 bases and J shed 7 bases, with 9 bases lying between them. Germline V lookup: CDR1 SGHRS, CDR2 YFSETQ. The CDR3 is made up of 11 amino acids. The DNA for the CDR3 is TGCGCCAGCAGACGCGGATATGAAGCTTTCTTT. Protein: CASRRGYEAFF. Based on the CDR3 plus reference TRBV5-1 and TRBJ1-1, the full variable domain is KAGVTQTPRYLIKTRGQQVTLSCSPISGHRSVSWYQQTPGQGLQFLFEYFSETQRNKGNFPGRFSGRQFSNSRSEMNVSTLELGDSALYLCASRRGYEAFFGQGTRLTVV.

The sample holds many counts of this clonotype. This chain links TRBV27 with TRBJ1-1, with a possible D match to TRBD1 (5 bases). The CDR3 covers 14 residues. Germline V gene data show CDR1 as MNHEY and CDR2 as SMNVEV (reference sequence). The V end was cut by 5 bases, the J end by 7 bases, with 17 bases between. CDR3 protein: CASSPWSNGGEAFF. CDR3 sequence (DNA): TGTGCCAGCAGTCCATGGTCCAACGGGGGTGAAGCTTTCTTT.

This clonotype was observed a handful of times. CDR3 sequence: CASSSQSLGVAGELFF. The CDR3, as DNA: TGTGCCAGCAGCTCCCAAAGTCTAGGGGTAGCCGGGGAGCTGTTTTTT. This chain joins TRBV7-8 and TRBJ2-2; possible D gene TRBD1, 5 bases. Deletions cut 4 bases from V and 6 bases from J, with 18 bases between. The CDR3 length is 16 residues. Germline loops: CDR1 SGHVS, CDR2 FQNEAQ. Based on the CDR3 plus reference TRBV7-8 and TRBJ2-2, the full variable domain is GAGVSQSPRYKVAKRGQDVALRCDPISGHVSLFWYQQALGQGPEFLTYFQNEAQLDKSGLPSDRFFAERPEGSVSTLKIQRTQQEDSAVYLCASSSQSLGVAGELFFGEGSRLTVL.

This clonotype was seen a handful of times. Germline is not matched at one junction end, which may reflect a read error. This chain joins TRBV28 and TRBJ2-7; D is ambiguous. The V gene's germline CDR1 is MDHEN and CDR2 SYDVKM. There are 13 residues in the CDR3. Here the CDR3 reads CASSQGLGNEQYF. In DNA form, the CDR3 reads TGCGCCAGCAGCCAAGGGTTAGGGAACGAGCAGTACTTC.

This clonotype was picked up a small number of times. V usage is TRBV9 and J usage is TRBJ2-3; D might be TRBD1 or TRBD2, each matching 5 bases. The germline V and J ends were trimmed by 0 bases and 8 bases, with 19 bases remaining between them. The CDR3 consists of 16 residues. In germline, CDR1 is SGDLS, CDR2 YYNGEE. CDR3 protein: CASSVAQGEGRGTQYF. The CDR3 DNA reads TGTGCCAGCAGCGTAGCCCAGGGTGAGGGTCGGGGTACGCAGTATTTT.

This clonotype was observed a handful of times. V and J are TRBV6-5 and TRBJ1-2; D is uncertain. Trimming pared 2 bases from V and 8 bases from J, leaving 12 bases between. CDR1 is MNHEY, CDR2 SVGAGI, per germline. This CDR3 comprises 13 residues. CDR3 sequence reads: CASSYNGNGGYTF. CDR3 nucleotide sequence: TGTGCCAGCAGTTACAACGGGAATGGCGGCTACACCTTC.

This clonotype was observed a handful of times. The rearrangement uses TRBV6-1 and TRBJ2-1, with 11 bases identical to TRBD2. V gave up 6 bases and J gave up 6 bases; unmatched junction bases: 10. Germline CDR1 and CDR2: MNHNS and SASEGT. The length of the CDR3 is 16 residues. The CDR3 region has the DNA TGTGCCAGCAGCGAACTGGGACTAGCGGAGCTCAATGAGCAGTTCTTC. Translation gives CASSELGLAELNEQFF.